The clone carrying this T cell receptor beta chain has a single count. These data originate in a study of CD8 T cells in Susac syndrome. Trimming pared 11 bases from V and 6 bases from J, leaving 16 bases between. This CDR3 has 13 amino acids. Random hexamers primed reverse transcription of about 0.45 to 1 ug RNA. MiXCR, applied by TCRdb to the immunoSEQ multiplex PCR reads, yields one record per CDR3 protein. This sample has fewer than 350,000 distinct CDR3 sequences; about 91% occur once, and the top ten carry approximately 0.065%. The rearrangement joins TRBV12-3 or TRBV12-4 to TRBJ2-2; D is undetermined. The TCR originated in a human donor with multiple sclerosis. The sequenced sample was CD4+ T cells from PBMCs. As DNA, the CDR3 is TGTGCCTCCGCTCAGGAACGCGCCGGGGAGCTGTTTTTT. It codes for CASAQERAGELFF.